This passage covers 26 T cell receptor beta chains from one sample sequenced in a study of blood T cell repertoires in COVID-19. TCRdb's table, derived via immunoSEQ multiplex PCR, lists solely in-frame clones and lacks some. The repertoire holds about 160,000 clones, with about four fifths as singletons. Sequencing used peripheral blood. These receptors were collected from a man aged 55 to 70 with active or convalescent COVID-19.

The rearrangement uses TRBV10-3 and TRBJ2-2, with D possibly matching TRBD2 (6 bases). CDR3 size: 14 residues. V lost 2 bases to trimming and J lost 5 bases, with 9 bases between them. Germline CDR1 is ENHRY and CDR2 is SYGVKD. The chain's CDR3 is CAISEGLPTGELFF. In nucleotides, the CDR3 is TGTGCCATCAGTGAGGGACTACCTACCGGGGAGCTGTTTTTT.

The CDR3 loop reads CASSQGQGSSGELFF. The CDR3 DNA is TGTGCCAGCTCGCAAGGACAGGGGAGCTCCGGGGAGCTGTTTTTT. The rearrangement joins TRBV18 to TRBJ2-2; TRBD1 matches at 9 bases. V gave up 6 bases and J gave up 6 bases; unmatched junction bases: 8. The CDR3 loop spans 15 amino acids. Germline V gene data show CDR1 as KGHSH and CDR2 as LQKENI.

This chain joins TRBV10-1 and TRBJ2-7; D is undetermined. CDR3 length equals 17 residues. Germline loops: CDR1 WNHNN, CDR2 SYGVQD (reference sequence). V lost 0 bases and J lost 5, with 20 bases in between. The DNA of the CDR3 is TGCGCCAGCAGTGAGTCGACTCCTAGGCAGCAGCGCCACGAGCAGTACTTC. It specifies CASSESTPRQQRHEQYF.

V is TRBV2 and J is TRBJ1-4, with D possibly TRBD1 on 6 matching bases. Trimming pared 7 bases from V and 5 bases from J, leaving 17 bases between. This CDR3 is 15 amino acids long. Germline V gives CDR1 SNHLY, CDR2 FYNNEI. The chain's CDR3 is CASKSPGASNEKLFF. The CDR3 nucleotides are TGTGCCAGCAAAAGTCCAGGGGCCTCCAATGAAAAACTGTTTTTT.

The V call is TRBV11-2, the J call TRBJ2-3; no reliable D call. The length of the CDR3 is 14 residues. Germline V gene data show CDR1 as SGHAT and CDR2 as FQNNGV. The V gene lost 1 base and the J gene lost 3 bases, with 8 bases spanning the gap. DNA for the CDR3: TGTGCCAGCAGCTTAGTGGGCAAGACAGATACGCAGTATTTT. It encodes CASSLVGKTDTQYF.

Here the CDR3 DNA reads TGTGCCAGCAGCCAAGGGGTTCAGGGTCGCGCCGGGGAGCTGTTTTTT. It specifies CASSQGVQGRAGELFF. The chain links TRBV4-2 to TRBJ2-2; D possibly corresponds to TRBD1 (5 bases). The CDR3 totals 16 residues. Germline CDR1 is LGHNA and CDR2 is YNFKEQ. The V gene lost 1 base and the J gene lost 6 bases, with 15 bases spanning the gap.

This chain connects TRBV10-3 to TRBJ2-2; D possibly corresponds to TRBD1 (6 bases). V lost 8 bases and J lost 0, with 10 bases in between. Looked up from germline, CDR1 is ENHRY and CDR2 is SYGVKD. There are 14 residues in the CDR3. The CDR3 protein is CAIGGQPNTGELFF. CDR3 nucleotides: TGTGCCATCGGAGGACAGCCGAACACCGGGGAGCTGTTTTTT.

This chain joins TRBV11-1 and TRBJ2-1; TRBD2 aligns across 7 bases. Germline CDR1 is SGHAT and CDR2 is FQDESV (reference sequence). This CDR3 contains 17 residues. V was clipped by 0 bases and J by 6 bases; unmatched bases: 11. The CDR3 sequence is CASSLAAGGRGPNEQFF. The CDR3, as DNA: TGTGCCAGCAGCTTAGCGGCAGGCGGGAGAGGTCCCAATGAGCAGTTCTTC.

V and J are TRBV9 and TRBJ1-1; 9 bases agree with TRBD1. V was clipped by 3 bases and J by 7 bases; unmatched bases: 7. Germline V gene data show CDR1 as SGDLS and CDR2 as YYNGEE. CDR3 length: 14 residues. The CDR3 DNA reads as TGTGCCAGCAGCGGGGGACAGGGTAGGCGTGAAGCTTTCTTT. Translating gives CASSGGQGRREAFF. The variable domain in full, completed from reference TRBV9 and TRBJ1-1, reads DSGVTQTPKHLITATGQRVTLRCSPRSGDLSVYWYQQSLDQGLQFLIQYYNGEERAKGNILERFSAQQFPDLHSELNLSSLELGDSALYFCASSGGQGRREAFFGQGTRLTVV.

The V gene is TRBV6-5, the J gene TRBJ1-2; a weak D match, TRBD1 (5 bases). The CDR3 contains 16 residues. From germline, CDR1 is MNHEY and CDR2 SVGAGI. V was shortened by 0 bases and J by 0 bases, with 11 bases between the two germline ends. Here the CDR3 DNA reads TGTGCCAGCAGTTACTCGTTCTCGGGGGCTAACTATGGCTACACCTTC. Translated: CASSYSFSGANYGYTF.

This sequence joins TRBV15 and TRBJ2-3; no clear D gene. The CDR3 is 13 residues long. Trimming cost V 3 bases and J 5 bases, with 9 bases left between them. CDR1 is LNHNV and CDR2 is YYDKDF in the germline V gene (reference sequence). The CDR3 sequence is CATSRALQDTQYF. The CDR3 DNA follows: TGTGCCACCAGCAGGGCCTTACAAGATACGCAGTATTTT.

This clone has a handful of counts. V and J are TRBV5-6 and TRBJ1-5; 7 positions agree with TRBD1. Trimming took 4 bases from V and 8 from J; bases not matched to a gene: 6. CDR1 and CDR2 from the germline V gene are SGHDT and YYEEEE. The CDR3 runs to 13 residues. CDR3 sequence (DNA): TGTGCCAGCAGCGAAGGGGGCGGCAAGCCCCAGCATTTT. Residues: CASSEGGGKPQHF.

The DNA for the CDR3 is TGTGCCAGCAGGTGGACAGGGGTATACGAGCAGTACTTC. Protein sequence: CASRWTGVYEQYF. V and J are TRBV6-6 and TRBJ2-7; 9 bases align to TRBD1. The CDR3 is 13 residues long. V lost 6 bases, J lost 4 bases, and 4 bases stayed unmatched. Germline V CDR1 and CDR2: MNHNY, SVGAGI (reference sequence).

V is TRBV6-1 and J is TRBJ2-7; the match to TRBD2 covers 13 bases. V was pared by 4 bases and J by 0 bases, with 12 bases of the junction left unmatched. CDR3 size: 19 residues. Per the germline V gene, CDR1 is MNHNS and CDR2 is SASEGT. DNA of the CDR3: TGTGCCAGCAGTGGCCAGACTAGCGGGGGGACTAGGAGCTCCTACGAGCAGTACTTC. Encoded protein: CASSGQTSGGTRSSYEQYF.

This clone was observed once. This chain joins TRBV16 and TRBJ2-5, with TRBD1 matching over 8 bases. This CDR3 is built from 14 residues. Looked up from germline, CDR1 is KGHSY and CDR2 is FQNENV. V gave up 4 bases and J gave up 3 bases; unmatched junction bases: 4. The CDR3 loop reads CASSPSGGKETQYF. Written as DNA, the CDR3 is TGTGCCAGCAGCCCTTCAGGGGGCAAAGAGACCCAGTACTTC.

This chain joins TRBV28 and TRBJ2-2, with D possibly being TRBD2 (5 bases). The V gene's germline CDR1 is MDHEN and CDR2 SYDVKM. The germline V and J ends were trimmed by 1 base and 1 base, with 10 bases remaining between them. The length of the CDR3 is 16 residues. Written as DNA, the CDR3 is TGTGCCAGCAGTTTATCTTCTAGCTTGAACACCGGGGAGCTGTTTTTT. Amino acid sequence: CASSLSSSLNTGELFF. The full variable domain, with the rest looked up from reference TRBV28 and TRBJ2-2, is DVKVTQSSRYLVKRTGEKVFLECVQDMDHENMFWYRQDPGLGLRLIYFSYDVKMKEKGDIPEGYSVSREKKERFSLILESASTNQTSMYLCASSLSSSLNTGELFFGEGSRLTVL.

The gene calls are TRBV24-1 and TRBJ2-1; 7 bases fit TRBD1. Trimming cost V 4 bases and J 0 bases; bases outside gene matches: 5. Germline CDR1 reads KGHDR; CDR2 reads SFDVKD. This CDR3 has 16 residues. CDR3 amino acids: CATSDRGTASYNEQFF. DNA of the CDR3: TGTGCCACCAGTGACCGAGGGACAGCCTCCTACAATGAGCAGTTCTTC.

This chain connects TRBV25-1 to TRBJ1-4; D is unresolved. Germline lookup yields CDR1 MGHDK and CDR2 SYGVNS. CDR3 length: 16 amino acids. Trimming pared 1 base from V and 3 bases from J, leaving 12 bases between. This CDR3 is CASSESGELPNEKLFF. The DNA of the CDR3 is TGTGCCAGCAGTGAATCAGGCGAGTTACCTAATGAAAAACTGTTTTTT.

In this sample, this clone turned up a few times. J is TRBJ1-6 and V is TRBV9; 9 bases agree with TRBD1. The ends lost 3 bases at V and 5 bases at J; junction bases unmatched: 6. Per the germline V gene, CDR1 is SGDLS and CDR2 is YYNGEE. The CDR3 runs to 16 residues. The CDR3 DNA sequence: TGTGCCAGCAGCGGGACAGGGGCCTTTAATAATTCACCCCTCCACTTT. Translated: CASSGTGAFNNSPLHF.

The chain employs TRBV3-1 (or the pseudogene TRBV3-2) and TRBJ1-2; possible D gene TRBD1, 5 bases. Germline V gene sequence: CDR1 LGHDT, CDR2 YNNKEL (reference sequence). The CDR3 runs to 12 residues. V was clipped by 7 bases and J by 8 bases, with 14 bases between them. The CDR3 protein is CASTRGDRGYTF. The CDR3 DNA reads TGTGCCAGCACCCGGGGGGACCGGGGCTACACCTTC.

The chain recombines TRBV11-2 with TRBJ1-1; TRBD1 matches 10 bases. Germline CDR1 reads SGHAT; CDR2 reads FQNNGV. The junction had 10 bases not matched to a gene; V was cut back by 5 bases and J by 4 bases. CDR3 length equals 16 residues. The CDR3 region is CASSNRQGAQGTEAFF. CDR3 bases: TGTGCCAGCAGCAACCGACAGGGGGCGCAGGGCACTGAAGCTTTCTTT.

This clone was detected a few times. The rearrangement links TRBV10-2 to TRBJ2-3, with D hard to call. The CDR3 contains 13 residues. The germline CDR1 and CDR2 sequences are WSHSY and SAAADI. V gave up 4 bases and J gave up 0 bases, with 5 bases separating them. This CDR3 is CASSVASTDTQYF. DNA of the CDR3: TGCGCCAGCAGTGTAGCCAGCACAGATACGCAGTATTTT.

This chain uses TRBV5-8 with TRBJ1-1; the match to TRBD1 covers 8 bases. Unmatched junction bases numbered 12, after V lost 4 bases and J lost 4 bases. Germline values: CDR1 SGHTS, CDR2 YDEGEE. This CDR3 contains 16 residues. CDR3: CASSPGTGWPSTEAFF. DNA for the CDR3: TGTGCCAGCAGCCCCGGGACAGGATGGCCTTCCACTGAAGCTTTCTTT.

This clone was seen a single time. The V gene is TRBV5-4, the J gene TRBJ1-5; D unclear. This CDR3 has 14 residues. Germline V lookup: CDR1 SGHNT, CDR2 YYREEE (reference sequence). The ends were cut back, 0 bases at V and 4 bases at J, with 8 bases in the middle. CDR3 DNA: TGTGCCAGCAGCTTGGAACCCCAGAATCAGCCCCAGCATTTT. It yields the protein CASSLEPQNQPQHF. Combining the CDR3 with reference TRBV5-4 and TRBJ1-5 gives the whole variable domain ETGVTQSPTHLIKTRGQQVTLRCSSQSGHNTVSWYQQALGQGPQFIFQYYREEENGRGNFPPRFSGLQFPNYSSELNVNALELDDSALYLCASSLEPQNQPQHFGDGTRLSIL.

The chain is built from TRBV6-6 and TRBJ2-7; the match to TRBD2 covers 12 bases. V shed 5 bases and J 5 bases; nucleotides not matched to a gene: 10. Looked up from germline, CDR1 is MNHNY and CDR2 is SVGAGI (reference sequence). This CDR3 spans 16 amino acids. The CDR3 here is CASSRLAGVQGNEQYF. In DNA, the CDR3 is TGTGCCAGCAGTCGACTAGCGGGAGTTCAAGGAAACGAGCAGTACTTC.

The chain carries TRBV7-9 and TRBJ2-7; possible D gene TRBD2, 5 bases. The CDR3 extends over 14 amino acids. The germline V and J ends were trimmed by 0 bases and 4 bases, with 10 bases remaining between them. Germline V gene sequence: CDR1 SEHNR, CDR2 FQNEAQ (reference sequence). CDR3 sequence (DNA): TGTGCCAGCAGCTTAGCCGGGAAGACGTACGAGCAGTACTTC. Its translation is CASSLAGKTYEQYF.